This TCR beta chain originates from a study of shared clonotypes between healthy human individuals. Study-wide background: There were three CD4 naive, three CD4 memory, two CD8 naive and one CD8 memory plates per donor. Whole-study results and caveats: Of the naive CD4 clonotypes, about 5.4% were shared across several donors.

As to this clone: No antigen is known for it.

Every contributor of samples was a Caucasian grown-up residing in Nashville, Tennessee. Germline V lookup: CDR1 MNHEY, CDR2 SVGAGI. Deletions cut 2 bases from V and 1 base from J, with 10 bases between. The CDR3 totals 15 residues. Every subset's genomic DNA went evenly onto several immunoSEQ plates. The protocol was immunoSEQ multiplex PCR, while the TCRdb copy is restricted to in-frame clones and leaves out a portion. This sample yields 2.3 million or so clones, of which 90% to 95% are seen a single time; about 0.41% belongs to the top ten. This chain connects TRBV6-5 to TRBJ2-3; perhaps D is TRBD1 or TRBD2 (5 bases each). The TCR was taken from a man younger than 35 in good health. Some clones in this sample may be carry-over from other donors' samples. The sequenced sample consisted of naive CD4+ T cells from PBMCs. The subset was: CD45RA+ positively selected. This CDR3 is CASSYRTGRTDTQYF. The CDR3 region has the DNA TGTGCCAGCAGTTACCGTACGGGGCGCACAGATACGCAGTATTTT.